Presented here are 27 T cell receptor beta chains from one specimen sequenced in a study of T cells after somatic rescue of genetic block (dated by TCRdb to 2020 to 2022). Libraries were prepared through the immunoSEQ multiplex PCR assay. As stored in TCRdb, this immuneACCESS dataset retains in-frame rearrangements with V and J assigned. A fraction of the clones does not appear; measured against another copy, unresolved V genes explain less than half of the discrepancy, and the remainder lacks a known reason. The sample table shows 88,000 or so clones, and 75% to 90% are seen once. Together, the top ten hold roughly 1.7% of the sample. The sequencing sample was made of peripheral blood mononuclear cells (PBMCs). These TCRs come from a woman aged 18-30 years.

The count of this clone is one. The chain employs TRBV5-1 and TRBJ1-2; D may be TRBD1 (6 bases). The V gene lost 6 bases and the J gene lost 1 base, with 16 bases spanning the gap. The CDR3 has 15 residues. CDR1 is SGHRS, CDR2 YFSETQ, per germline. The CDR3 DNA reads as TGCGCCAGCACCCCAACAGGGCCGCTTAACTATGGCTACACCTTC. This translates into CASTPTGPLNYGYTF.

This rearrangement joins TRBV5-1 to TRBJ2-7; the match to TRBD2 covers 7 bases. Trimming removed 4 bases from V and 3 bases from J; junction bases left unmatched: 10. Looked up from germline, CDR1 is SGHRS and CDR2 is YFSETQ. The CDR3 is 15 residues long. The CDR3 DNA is TGCGCCAGCAGCCCAAGTCCCGGGACTAACTACGAGCAGTACTTC. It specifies CASSPSPGTNYEQYF.

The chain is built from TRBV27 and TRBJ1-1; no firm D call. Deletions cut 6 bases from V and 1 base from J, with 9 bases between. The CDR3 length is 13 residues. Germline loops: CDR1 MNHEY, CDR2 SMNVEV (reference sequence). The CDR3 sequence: CASSPHGNTEAFF. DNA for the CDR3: TGTGCCAGCAGCCCCCATGGGAACACTGAAGCTTTCTTT.

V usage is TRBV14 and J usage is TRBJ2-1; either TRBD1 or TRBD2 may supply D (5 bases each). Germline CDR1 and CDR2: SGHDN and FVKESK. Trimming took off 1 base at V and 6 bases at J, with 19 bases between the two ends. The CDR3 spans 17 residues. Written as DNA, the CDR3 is TGTGCCAGCAGCCAAGTGGTGAGCTGGGACGCTTCCAATGAGCAGTTCTTC. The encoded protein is CASSQVVSWDASNEQFF.

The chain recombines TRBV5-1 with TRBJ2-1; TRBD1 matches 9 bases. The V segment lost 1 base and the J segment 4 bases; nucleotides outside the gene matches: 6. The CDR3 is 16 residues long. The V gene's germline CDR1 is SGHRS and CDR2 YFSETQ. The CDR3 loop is CASSLTQGQGYNEQFF. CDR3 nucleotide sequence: TGCGCCAGCAGCTTGACCCAGGGACAGGGTTACAATGAGCAGTTCTTC. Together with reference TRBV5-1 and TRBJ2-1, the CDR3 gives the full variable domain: KAGVTQTPRYLIKTRGQQVTLSCSPISGHRSVSWYQQTPGQGLQFLFEYFSETQRNKGNFPGRFSGRQFSNSRSEMNVSTLELGDSALYLCASSLTQGQGYNEQFFGPGTRLTVL.

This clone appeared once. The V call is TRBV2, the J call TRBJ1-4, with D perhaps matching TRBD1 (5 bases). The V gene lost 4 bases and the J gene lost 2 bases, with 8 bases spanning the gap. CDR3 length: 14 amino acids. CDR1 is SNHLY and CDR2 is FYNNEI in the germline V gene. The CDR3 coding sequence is TGTGCCAGCAGTGGGGGGGTGACTAATGAAAAACTGTTTTTT. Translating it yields CASSGGVTNEKLFF.

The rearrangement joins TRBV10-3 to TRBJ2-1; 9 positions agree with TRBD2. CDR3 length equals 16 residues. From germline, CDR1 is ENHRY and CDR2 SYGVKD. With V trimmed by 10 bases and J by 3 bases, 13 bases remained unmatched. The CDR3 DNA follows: TGTGCCACCTTCTCGATAGCGGGAGTGAACTACAATGAGCAGTTCTTC. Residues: CATFSIAGVNYNEQFF.

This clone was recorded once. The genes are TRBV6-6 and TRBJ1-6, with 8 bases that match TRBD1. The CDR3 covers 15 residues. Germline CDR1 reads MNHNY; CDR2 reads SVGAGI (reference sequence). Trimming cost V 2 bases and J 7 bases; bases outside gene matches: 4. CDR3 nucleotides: TGTGCCAGCAGTTACCTGGACAGGGAAAATTCACCCCTCCACTTT. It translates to CASSYLDRENSPLHF.

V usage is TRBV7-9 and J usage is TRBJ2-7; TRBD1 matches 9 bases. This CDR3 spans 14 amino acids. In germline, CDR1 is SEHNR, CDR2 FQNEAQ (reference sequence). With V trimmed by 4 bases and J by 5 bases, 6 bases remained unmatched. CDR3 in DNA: TGTGCCAGCAGCTCCAAGGGACAGGGCGACGAGCAGTACTTC. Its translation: CASSSKGQGDEQYF.

DNA of the CDR3: TGTGCCAGCAGCCTAATAGACCGATTTAGCACAGATACGCAGTATTTT. This gives the protein CASSLIDRFSTDTQYF. The genes are TRBV14 and TRBJ2-3; no clear D gene. Germline loops: CDR1 SGHDN, CDR2 FVKESK. The length of the CDR3 is 16 residues. The V end was cut by 4 bases, the J end by 0 bases, with 14 bases between.

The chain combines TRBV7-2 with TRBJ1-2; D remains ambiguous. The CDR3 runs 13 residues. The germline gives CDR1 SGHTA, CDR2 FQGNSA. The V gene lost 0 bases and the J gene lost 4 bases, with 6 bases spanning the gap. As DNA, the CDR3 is TGTGCCAGCAGCTTAGCGGGTTTCTATGGCTACACCTTC. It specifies CASSLAGFYGYTF.

CDR3 in DNA: TGCAGCGTCCCGACGGCGCGGACTGAAGCTTTCTTT. Protein sequence: CSVPTARTEAFF. The chain couples TRBV29-1 to TRBJ1-1; no definite D call. There are 12 residues in the CDR3. Trimming removed 6 bases from V and 5 bases from J, with 13 bases in between. CDR1 is SQVTM, CDR2 ANQGSEA, per germline.

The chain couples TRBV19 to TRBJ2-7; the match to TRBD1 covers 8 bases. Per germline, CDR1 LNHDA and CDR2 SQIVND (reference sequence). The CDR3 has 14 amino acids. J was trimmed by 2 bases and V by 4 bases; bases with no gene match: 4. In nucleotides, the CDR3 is TGTGCCAGTAGTACGGACAGGGACCCCTACGAGCAGTACTTC. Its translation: CASSTDRDPYEQYF.

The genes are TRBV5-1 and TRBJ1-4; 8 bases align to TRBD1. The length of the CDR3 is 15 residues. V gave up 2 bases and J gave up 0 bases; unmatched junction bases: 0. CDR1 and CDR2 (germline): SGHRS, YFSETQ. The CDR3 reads CASSLQGATNEKLFF. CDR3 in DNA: TGCGCCAGCAGCTTACAGGGGGCAACTAATGAAAAACTGTTTTTT.

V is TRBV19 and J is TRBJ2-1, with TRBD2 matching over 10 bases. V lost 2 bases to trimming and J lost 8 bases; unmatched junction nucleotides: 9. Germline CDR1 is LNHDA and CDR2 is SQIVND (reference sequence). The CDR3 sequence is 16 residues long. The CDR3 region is CASSIRTLAGVHEQFF. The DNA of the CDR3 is TGTGCCAGTAGTATAAGAACCCTAGCGGGAGTTCATGAGCAGTTCTTC. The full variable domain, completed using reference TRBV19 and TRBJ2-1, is DGGITQSPKYLFRKEGQNVTLSCEQNLNHDAMYWYRQDPGQGLRLIYYSQIVNDFQKGDIAEGYSVSREKKESFPLTVTSAQKNPTAFYLCASSIRTLAGVHEQFFGPGTRLTVL.

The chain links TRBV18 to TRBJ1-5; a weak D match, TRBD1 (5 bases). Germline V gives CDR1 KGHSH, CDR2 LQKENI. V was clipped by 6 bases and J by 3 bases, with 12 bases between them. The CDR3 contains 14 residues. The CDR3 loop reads CASSPGTSNQPQHF. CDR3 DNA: TGTGCCAGCTCCCCCGGGACCTCCAATCAGCCCCAGCATTTT.

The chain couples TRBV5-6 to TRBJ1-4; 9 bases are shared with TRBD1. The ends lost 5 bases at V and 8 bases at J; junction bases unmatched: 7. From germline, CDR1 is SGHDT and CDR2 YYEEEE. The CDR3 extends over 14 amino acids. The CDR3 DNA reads TGTGCCAGCAGTCCCGGGACAGGGAGGGAAAAACTGTTTTTT. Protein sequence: CASSPGTGREKLFF.

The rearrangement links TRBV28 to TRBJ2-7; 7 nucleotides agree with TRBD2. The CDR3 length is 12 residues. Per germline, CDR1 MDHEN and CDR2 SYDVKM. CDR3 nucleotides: TGTGCAAGCGGGACCGTTCTACGCGAGCAGTACTTC. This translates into CASGTVLREQYF.

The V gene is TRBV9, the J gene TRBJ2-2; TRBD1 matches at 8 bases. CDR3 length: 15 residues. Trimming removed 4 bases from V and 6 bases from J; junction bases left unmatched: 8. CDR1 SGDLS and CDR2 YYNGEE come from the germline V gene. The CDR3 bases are TGTGCCAGCAGCACCGCGACAGGGGCCGCCGGGGAGCTGTTTTTT. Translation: CASSTATGAAGELFF.

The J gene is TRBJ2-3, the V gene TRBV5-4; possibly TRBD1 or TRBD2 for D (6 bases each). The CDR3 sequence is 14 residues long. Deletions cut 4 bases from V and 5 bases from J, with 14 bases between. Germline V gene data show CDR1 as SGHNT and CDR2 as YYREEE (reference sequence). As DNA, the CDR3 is TGTGCCAGCAGCACGAGCGGAGGGGGAGATACGCAGTATTTT. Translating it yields CASSTSGGGDTQYF.

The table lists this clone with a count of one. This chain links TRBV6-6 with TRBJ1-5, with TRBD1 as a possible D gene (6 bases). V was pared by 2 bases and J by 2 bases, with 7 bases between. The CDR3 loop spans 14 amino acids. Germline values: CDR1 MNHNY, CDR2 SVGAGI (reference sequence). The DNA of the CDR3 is TGTGCCAGCAGTTACCGACAGGGCAATCAGCCCCAGCATTTT. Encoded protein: CASSYRQGNQPQHF.

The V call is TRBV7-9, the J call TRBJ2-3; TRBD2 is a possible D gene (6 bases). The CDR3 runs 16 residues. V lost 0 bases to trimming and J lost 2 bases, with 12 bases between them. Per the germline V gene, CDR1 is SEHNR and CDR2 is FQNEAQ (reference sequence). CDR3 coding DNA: TGTGCCAGCAGCTTAGCGGCCGGGACTGCCACAGATACGCAGTATTTT. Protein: CASSLAAGTATDTQYF.

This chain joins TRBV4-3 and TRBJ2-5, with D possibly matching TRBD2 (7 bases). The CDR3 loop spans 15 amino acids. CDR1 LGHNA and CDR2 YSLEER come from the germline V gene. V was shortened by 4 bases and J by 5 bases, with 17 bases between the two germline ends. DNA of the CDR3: TGCGCCAGCAGCCGGCACGGGGGCGGGGGCGAGACCCAGTACTTC. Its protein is CASSRHGGGGETQYF.

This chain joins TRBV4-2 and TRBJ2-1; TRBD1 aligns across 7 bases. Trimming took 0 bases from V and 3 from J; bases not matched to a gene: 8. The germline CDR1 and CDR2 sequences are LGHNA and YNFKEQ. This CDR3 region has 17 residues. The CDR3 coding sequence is TGTGCCAGCAGCCAAGATCTGTCAGGGGGTAACTACAATGAGCAGTTCTTC. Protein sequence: CASSQDLSGGNYNEQFF.

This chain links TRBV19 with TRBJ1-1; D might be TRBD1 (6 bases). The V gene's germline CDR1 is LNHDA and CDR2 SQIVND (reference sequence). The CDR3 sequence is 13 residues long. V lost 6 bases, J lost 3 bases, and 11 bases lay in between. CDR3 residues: CASSPGGDTEAFF. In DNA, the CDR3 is TGTGCCAGTAGCCCCGGGGGCGACACTGAAGCTTTCTTT.

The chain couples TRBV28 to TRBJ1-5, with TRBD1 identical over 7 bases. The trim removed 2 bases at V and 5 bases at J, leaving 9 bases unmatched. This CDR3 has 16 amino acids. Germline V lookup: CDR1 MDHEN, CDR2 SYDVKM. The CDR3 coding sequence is TGTGCCAGCAGTTTAAGGGGGCCGGGGGGCGATCAGCCCCAGCATTTT. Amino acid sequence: CASSLRGPGGDQPQHF.

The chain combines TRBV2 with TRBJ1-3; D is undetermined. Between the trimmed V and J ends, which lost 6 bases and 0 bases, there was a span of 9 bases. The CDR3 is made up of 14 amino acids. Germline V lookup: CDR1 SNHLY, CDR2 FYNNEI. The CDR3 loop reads CASRLRGSGNTIYF. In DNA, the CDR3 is TGTGCCAGCAGACTACGGGGCTCTGGAAACACCATATATTTT.